In its sample, the clone carrying this T cell receptor (beta chain) was seen a few times. This specimen belongs to a study of cytomegalovirus exposure and HLA in healthy donors. This CDR3 spans 14 amino acids. From germline, CDR1 is GTSNPN and CDR2 SVGIG (reference sequence). V shed 2 bases and J shed 0 bases, with 8 bases lying between them. Primers included in the PCR were 60 Vbeta and 13 Jbeta primers. Using immunoSEQ multiplex PCR, the repertoire was profiled, and TCRdb retains in-frame clones only, with some absent. This table has some 150,000 clones, roughly two thirds appearing once. Specimen: PBMCs. This chain links TRBV30 with TRBJ1-5, with D uncertain. The receptor was derived from a human donor in good health. The CDR3 DNA reads as TGTGCCTGGAGTAGAGGATATAGCAATCAGCCCCAGCATTTT. This gives the protein CAWSRGYSNQPQHF. Full variable domain (rest looked up from reference TRBV30 and TRBJ1-5): SQTIHQWPATLVQPVGSPLSLECTVEGTSNPNLYWYRQAAGRGLQLLFYSVGIGQISSEVPQNLSASRPQDRQFILSSKKLLLSDSGFYLCAWSRGYSNQPQHFGDGTRLSIL.